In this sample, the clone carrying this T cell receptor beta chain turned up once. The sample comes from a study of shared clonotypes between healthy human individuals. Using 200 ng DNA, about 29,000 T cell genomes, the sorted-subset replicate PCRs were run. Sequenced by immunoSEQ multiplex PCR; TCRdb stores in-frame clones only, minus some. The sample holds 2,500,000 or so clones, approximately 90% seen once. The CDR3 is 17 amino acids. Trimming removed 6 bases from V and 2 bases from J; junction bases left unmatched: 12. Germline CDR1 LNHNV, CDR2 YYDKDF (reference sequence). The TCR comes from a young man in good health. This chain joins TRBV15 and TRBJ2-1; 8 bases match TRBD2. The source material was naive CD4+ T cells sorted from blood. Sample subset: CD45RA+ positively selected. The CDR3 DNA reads TGTGCCACCAGTTCCCTGGCCCTAGCGGGTACCTACAATGAGCAGTTCTTC. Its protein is CATSSLALAGTYNEQFF.